Included here is one T cell receptor (beta chain) sequence, with context. TCRdb keeps only in-frame clones here, not all; method: immunoSEQ multiplex PCR. Seen here are 350,000 to 450,000 clones, roughly 90% observed once, and the top ten hold about 6.3%. The CDR3 contains 14 residues. V was pared by 1 base and J by 5 bases, with 11 bases between. Germline lookup yields CDR1 LGHNA and CDR2 YSLEER. The data were taken from a study of control samples from healthy donors and cancer patients. The clonotype comes from a man aged 35 to 55 with head and neck cancer. The chain couples TRBV4-3 to TRBJ1-1, with D possibly matching TRBD1 (5 bases). Material for sequencing was PBMCs. The CDR3 sequence is CASSQVPGRTEAFF. Written as DNA, the CDR3 is TGCGCCAGCAGCCAAGTGCCGGGACGGACTGAAGCTTTCTTT.